The sequence of this TCR beta chain was determined in a study of blood T cells in healthy people across ages. V was shortened by 5 bases and J by 5 bases, with 11 bases between the two germline ends. Germline V gene data show CDR1 as MDHEN and CDR2 as SYDVKM. The CDR3 totals 13 residues. Donors were systemically healthy Caucasian individuals from Russia aged about 6 to 100 years. With each sample, at least 5 micrograms of total RNA were extracted. This clonotype was counted a few times. Then a second PCR, running roughly 6 to 11 cycles, was carried out with a sample-barcoded 5' primer and a J-beta primer mix. Every sample gave at least 2.5 million paired-end reads containing CDR3. MiXCR was run by TCRdb on the 5' RACE reads, yielding one entry per CDR3 protein. The top ten hold 40% to 50% of the sample, which has 700,000 to 850,000 distinct CDR3 sequences, about 48% seen once.

This sequence was found in an older man in good health. The chain joins TRBV28 to TRBJ2-3; D is uncertain. The sample consisted of blood. Here the CDR3 DNA reads TGTGCCAGCAGTCCCCGGTTGGGAGATACGCAGTATTTT. Its translation is CASSPRLGDTQYF.